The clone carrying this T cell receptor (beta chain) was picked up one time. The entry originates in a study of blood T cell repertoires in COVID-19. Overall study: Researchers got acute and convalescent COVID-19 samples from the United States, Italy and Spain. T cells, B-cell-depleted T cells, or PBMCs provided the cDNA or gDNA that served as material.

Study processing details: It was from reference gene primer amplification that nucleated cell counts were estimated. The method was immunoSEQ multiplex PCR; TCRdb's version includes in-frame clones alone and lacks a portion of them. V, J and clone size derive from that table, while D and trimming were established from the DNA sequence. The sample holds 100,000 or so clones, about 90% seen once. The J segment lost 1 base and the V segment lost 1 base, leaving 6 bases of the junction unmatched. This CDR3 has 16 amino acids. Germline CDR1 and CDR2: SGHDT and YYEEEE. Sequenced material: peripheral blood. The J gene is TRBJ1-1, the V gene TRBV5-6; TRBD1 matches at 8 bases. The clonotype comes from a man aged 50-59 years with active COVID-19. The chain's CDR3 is CASSLFQGARNTEAFF. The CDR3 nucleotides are TGTGCCAGCAGCTTGTTCCAGGGGGCGAGGAACACTGAAGCTTTCTTT. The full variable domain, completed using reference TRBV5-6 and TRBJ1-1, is DAGVTQSPTHLIKTRGQQVTLRCSPKSGHDTVSWYQQALGQGPQFIFQYYEEEERQRGNFPDRFSGHQFPNYSSELNVNALLLGDSALYLCASSLFQGARNTEAFFGQGTRLTVV.